The 15 T cell receptor beta chains in this list originate from one sample, sequenced in a study of PD-L1 blockade in urothelial cancer. Profiling relied on immunoSEQ multiplex PCR, and the TCRdb table lists in-frame clones only, not all of them. The data show tens of thousands of clones, with roughly 80% seen just once and about 1.2% held by the top ten. Indicated time point: pretreatment peripheral blood. Sequenced material: PBMCs, taken around atezolizumab (anti-PD-L1) treatment. These receptors were collected from a man aged 50 to 60 with urothelial cancer.

This chain joins TRBV4-3 and TRBJ2-3; 15 nucleotides align to TRBD2. The CDR3 has 17 amino acids. Germline loops: CDR1 LGHNA, CDR2 YSLEER. The V and J ends lost 4 bases and 6 bases, in that order; junction bases with no gene match: 8. The CDR3 reads CASSPVSGTSGRDTQYF. The DNA for the CDR3 is TGCGCCAGCAGCCCCGTCTCCGGGACTAGCGGGAGGGATACGCAGTATTTT.

The chain couples TRBV30 to TRBJ2-7; no definite D call. CDR1 and CDR2 from the germline V gene are GTSNPN and SVGIG (reference sequence). CDR3 length: 12 amino acids. V gave up 8 bases and J gave up 1 base, with 12 bases separating them. In DNA, the CDR3 is TGTGCCGGGCGCCAGGATTCCTACGAGCAGTACTTC. Translating it yields CAGRQDSYEQYF.

The CDR3 loop is CASSQDSVSGNTIYF. The CDR3 nucleotides read TGTGCCAGCAGCCAGGACAGCGTCTCTGGAAACACCATATATTTT. The V and J genes are TRBV7-9 and TRBJ1-3; maybe TRBD1 (6 bases). Looked up from germline, CDR1 is SEHNR and CDR2 is FQNEAQ (reference sequence). The CDR3 runs 15 residues. V was cut by 5 bases and J by 0 bases, with 11 bases left in between.

This clone has only one observation. V is TRBV6-5 and J is TRBJ1-2; D unresolved. From germline, CDR1 is MNHEY and CDR2 SVGAGI. CDR3 length: 15 residues. V lost 8 bases, J lost 2 bases, and 18 bases lay in between. CDR3 DNA sequence: TGTGCCAGCCTCCCTGGCCGGGGTAGGAACTATGGCTACACCTTC. Its translation is CASLPGRGRNYGYTF.

This chain connects TRBV7-9 to TRBJ2-1, with 9 positions matching TRBD2. The CDR3 has 16 amino acids. V shed 7 bases and J 12 bases; nucleotides not matched to a gene: 19. In germline, CDR1 is SEHNR, CDR2 FQNEAQ (reference sequence). The CDR3 DNA is TGTGCCAGCACCCAGTTATCGGTGCGGGAGGGGGGGCGGCAGTTCTTC. This sequence encodes CASTQLSVREGGRQFF.

This clone was seen more than once but under ten times. This chain joins TRBV19 and TRBJ2-1; TRBD2 might be the D (5 bases). The V and J ends lost 6 bases and 6 bases respectively, with 18 bases between them. Germline V lookup: CDR1 LNHDA, CDR2 SQIVND (reference sequence). This CDR3 is 15 amino acids long. The CDR3 coding sequence is TGTGCCAGTAGAGGGTTTGGTAGCGCAGTCAATGAGCAGTTCTTC. Translated, it gives CASRGFGSAVNEQFF.

The chain has TRBV19 and TRBJ1-1, with 7 bases that match TRBD1. The CDR3 is 14 residues long. V was clipped by 5 bases and J by 4 bases; unmatched bases: 7. Looked up from germline, CDR1 is LNHDA and CDR2 is SQIVND (reference sequence). The DNA for the CDR3 is TGTGCCAGTAGTGCCCTCCACAGGGGCACTGAAGCTTTCTTT. Protein product: CASSALHRGTEAFF.

V gene TRBV7-8 combines with J gene TRBJ2-7, with D tentatively TRBD1 (6 bases). Trimming removed 3 bases at V and 2 bases at J, with 17 bases between. CDR3 length equals 16 residues. CDR1 and CDR2 from the germline V gene are SGHVS and FQNEAQ. CDR3 sequence reads: CASSFVIQGETYEQYF. CDR3 nucleotides: TGTGCCAGCAGCTTCGTGATACAGGGAGAAACCTACGAGCAGTACTTC. Full variable domain (rest looked up from reference TRBV7-8 and TRBJ2-7): GAGVSQSPRYKVAKRGQDVALRCDPISGHVSLFWYQQALGQGPEFLTYFQNEAQLDKSGLPSDRFFAERPEGSVSTLKIQRTQQEDSAVYLCASSFVIQGETYEQYFGPGTRLTVT.

The rearrangement links TRBV19 to TRBJ1-5, with D possibly matching TRBD1 (6 bases). V lost 5 bases and J 6 bases, leaving 20 bases between the germline ends. This CDR3 comprises 16 residues. Germline V gene data show CDR1 as LNHDA and CDR2 as SQIVND (reference sequence). In DNA form, the CDR3 reads TGTGCCAGTAGTCATCATGTCCGGCAGGGGAGTCAGCCCCAGCATTTT. Protein: CASSHHVRQGSQPQHF.

This chain uses TRBV5-4 with TRBJ2-7; the D is unclear. Germline CDR1 is SGHNT and CDR2 is YYREEE (reference sequence). The CDR3 loop spans 16 amino acids. The ends were cut back, 4 bases at V and 1 base at J, with 18 bases in the middle. The DNA for the CDR3 is TGTGCCAGCAGCGGGCACGGTGACCTTGGGTCCTACGAGCAGTACTTC. Residues: CASSGHGDLGSYEQYF.

The chain links TRBV30 to TRBJ2-1; D is undetermined. Between the trimmed V and J ends, which lost 0 bases and 9 bases, there was a span of 9 bases. The germline gives CDR1 GTSNPN, CDR2 SVGIG (reference sequence). The CDR3 sequence is 12 residues long. The CDR3 region is CAWSVNTGEQFF. DNA for the CDR3: TGTGCCTGGAGTGTAAACACGGGTGAGCAGTTCTTC.

In this sample, this clone turned up once. The chain carries TRBV27 and TRBJ2-1, with 10 bases fitting TRBD2. The CDR3 is 16 amino acids. Germline CDR1 reads MNHEY; CDR2 reads SMNVEV (reference sequence). The trim removed 2 bases at V and 10 bases at J, leaving 11 bases unmatched. The DNA for the CDR3 is TGTGCCAGCAGTTTAGAGGGGCTAGCGGGAGTGTGGGAGCAGTTCTTC. Translation: CASSLEGLAGVWEQFF.

This clone showed up just a few times. The V gene is TRBV12-5, the J gene TRBJ2-7; 8 nucleotides align to TRBD2. The CDR3 consists of 14 residues. V shed 3 bases and J 1 base; nucleotides not matched to a gene: 2. The germline V gene has CDR1 LGHNT and CDR2 FRNRAP. CDR3 sequence reads: CASGLSGSSYEQYF. CDR3 nucleotide sequence: TGTGCTAGTGGTTTAAGCGGGAGTTCCTACGAGCAGTACTTC.

The chain carries TRBV10-1 and TRBJ2-1; the D gene is possibly TRBD1 (6 bases). The CDR3 runs to 16 residues. The germline V gene encodes CDR1 WNHNN and CDR2 SYGVQD (reference sequence). The V gene lost 2 bases and the J gene lost 3 bases, with 14 bases spanning the gap. For the CDR3, the DNA is TGCGCCAGCAGTGAGCCAAAGGGGGACCGCTACAATGAGCAGTTCTTC. As protein: CASSEPKGDRYNEQFF.

V and J are TRBV11-2 and TRBJ2-2; 9 bases match TRBD2. CDR3 size: 16 residues. Germline loops: CDR1 SGHAT, CDR2 FQNNGV. After removal of 5 bases from V and 3 bases from J, the junction contained 7 bases not matched to a gene. The CDR3 loop reads CASSVLTSGYTGELFF. CDR3 nucleotides: TGTGCCAGCAGCGTCCTGACTAGCGGCTACACCGGGGAGCTGTTTTTT. The variable domain in full, completed from reference TRBV11-2 and TRBJ2-2, reads EAGVAQSPRYKIIEKRQSVAFWCNPISGHATLYWYQQILGQGPKLLIQFQNNGVVDDSQLPKDRFSAERLKGVDSTLKIQPAKLEDSAVYLCASSVLTSGYTGELFFGEGSRLTVL.